The clone carrying this T cell receptor beta chain was seen a few times. Alongside a J-beta primer mix, a sample-barcoded 5' primer served in a second PCR lasting about 7 to 11 cycles. MiXCR, run by TCRdb on the 5' RACE reads, gives a single entry per CDR3 protein. The profile shows 600,000 to 1,000,000 distinct CDR3 sequences, 55% to 70% of them singletons. The CDR3 consists of 15 residues. V gave up 2 bases and J gave up 6 bases; unmatched junction bases: 10. Germline CDR1 is SGHTA and CDR2 is FQGNSA. This specimen belongs to a study of blood T cells in healthy people across ages. Material: blood. This receptor was identified in a man in his thirties or forties in good health. The V gene is TRBV7-2, the J gene TRBJ2-7, with 7 bases identical to TRBD1. For the CDR3, the DNA is TGTGCCAGCAGCTTATACCCAGGGGGAGTTGGCGAGCAGTACTTC. This sequence encodes CASSLYPGGVGEQYF.